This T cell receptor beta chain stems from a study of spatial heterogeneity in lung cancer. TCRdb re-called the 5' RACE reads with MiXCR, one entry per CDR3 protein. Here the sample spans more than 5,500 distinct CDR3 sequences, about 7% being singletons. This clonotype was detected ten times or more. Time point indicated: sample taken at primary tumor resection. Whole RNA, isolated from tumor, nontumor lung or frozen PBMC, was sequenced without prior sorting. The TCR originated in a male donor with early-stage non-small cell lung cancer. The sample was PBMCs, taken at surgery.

The CDR3 DNA reads as TGTGCCAGCAGAGAGGCAGGAGGGACCAGGGGTGGCTACACCTTC. This codes for CASREAGGTRGGYTF. The chain links TRBV9 to TRBJ1-2; D might be TRBD1 (6 bases). CDR3 length equals 15 residues. CDR1 SGDLS and CDR2 YYNGEE come from the germline V gene. Trimming removed 5 bases from V and 7 bases from J, with 21 bases in between.